This T cell receptor beta chain originates from a study of blood T cell repertoires in COVID-19. Study in general: Sample material is recorded as cDNA or gDNA derived from T cells, B-cell-depleted T cells, or PBMCs.

The authors' processing: Researchers report that nucleated cell counts were estimated from reference gene primer amplification. Profiled with immunoSEQ multiplex PCR; TCRdb holds only in-frame clones, not every one. The D gene and trimming were derived from the DNA, and the V and J assignments and clone size from that table. The sample contains about 71,000 clones, approximately 92% of which appear only once. The sequencing input was peripheral blood. The clonotype originates from an elderly woman with acute or convalescent COVID-19.

The CDR3 is CASSQGRATEASGSYNEQFF. In DNA form, the CDR3 reads TGTGCCAGCAGCCAAGGTCGAGCAACCGAGGCTAGCGGGTCCTACAATGAGCAGTTCTTC. This rearrangement joins TRBV3-1 (or the pseudogene TRBV3-2) to TRBJ2-1, with TRBD2 identical over 8 bases. J was trimmed by 1 base and V by 1 base; bases with no gene match: 15. CDR1 and CDR2 (germline): LGHDT, YNNKEL (reference sequence). The CDR3 is 20 residues long.